Presented here are 9 T cell receptor beta chains from one specimen sequenced in a study of T cells in Graves' hyperthyroidism and ophthalmopathy. There were TCR beta CDR3 regions amplified from RNA transcripts. TCR CDR3 regions were first amplified by RT-PCR with HTBI primers. TCRdb reprocessed the multiplex PCR reads via MiXCR and lists one record per CDR3 protein. The sample yields around 450,000 distinct CDR3 sequences, approximately 14% seen once. Sequenced material: blood. The source is a woman younger than 35 with Graves' hyperthyroidism.

This clonotype was detected ten times or more. V is TRBV5-1 and J is TRBJ2-1; 8 bases match TRBD2. CDR3 length: 13 amino acids. Germline V gene lookup returns CDR1 SGHRS and CDR2 YFSETQ. Trimming cost V 6 bases and J 8 bases; bases outside gene matches: 7. CDR3 DNA sequence: TGCGCCAGCAAAGGGACTAGTGCGGATGAGCAGTTCTTC. Translation gives CASKGTSADEQFF.

This clonotype was seen repeatedly, ten times or more. The chain links TRBV27 to TRBJ2-3, with 10 bases matching TRBD2. Germline assignment: CDR1 MNHEY and CDR2 SMNVEV (reference sequence). V lost 8 bases to trimming and J lost 3 bases; unmatched junction nucleotides: 5. This CDR3 has 14 residues. The CDR3: CASALAGVTDTQYF. In DNA, the CDR3 is TGTGCCAGCGCCCTAGCGGGGGTGACAGATACGCAGTATTTT.

This clonotype was picked up many times. The genes are TRBV3-1 and TRBJ2-5, with 9 bases that match TRBD2. CDR1 LGHDT and CDR2 YNNKEL come from the germline V gene (reference sequence). CDR3 length equals 16 residues. V lost 0 bases to trimming and J lost 1 base; unmatched junction nucleotides: 3. The CDR3, as DNA: TGTGCCAGCAGCCAAGATCTGCGGGGGGGCCAAGAGACCCAGTACTTC. It encodes CASSQDLRGGQETQYF.

This clonotype was seen ten or more times. This sequence joins TRBV5-5 and TRBJ2-2; D is uncertain. Germline loops: CDR1 SGHKS, CDR2 YYEKEE (reference sequence). The V and J ends lost 5 bases and 1 base respectively, with 3 bases between them. The CDR3 has 12 residues. CDR3 DNA sequence: TGTGCCAGCAGGCAGAACACCGGGGAGCTGTTTTTT. This encodes CASRQNTGELFF. The entire variable domain, with the rest obtained from reference TRBV5-5 and TRBJ2-2, is as follows: DAGVTQSPTHLIKTRGQQVTLRCSPISGHKSVSWYQQVLGQGPQFIFQYYEKEERGRGNFPDRFSARQFPNYSSELNVNALLLGDSALYLCASRQNTGELFFGEGSRLTVL.

On this clonotype itself: A read error is possible here, since a much larger clone lies one base away. Without the conserved terminal phenylalanine or tryptophan, this CDR3 likely stems from a read error. The chain employs TRBV28 and TRBJ1-2; D is unclear. The V gene lost 3 bases and the J gene lost 4 bases, with 6 bases spanning the gap. Germline CDR1 is MDHEN and CDR2 is SYDVKM. CDR3 length equals 12 residues. The CDR3 DNA follows: TGTGCCAGCAGTTTTTCGGCCTATGGCTACACCCTC. This sequence encodes CASSFSAYGYTL.

This clonotype was seen repeatedly, ten times or more. The chain uses TRBV28 and TRBJ2-7; D is unclear. Looked up from germline, CDR1 is MDHEN and CDR2 is SYDVKM. Trimming took 4 bases from V and 4 from J, leaving 8 bases between them. The CDR3 consists of 12 residues. The CDR3: CASSSRSYEQYF. The CDR3, as DNA: TGTGCCAGCAGTTCGCGCTCGTACGAGCAGTACTTC. Combining the CDR3 with reference TRBV28 and TRBJ2-7 gives the whole variable domain DVKVTQSSRYLVKRTGEKVFLECVQDMDHENMFWYRQDPGLGLRLIYFSYDVKMKEKGDIPEGYSVSREKKERFSLILESASTNQTSMYLCASSSRSYEQYFGPGTRLTVT.

The chain recombines TRBV12-3 or TRBV12-4 with TRBJ2-7; a possible D gene is TRBD1 (5 bases). The CDR3 length is 13 residues. The V and J ends lost 6 bases and 3 bases respectively, with 12 bases between them. This CDR3 is CASSSHDSYEQYF. For the CDR3, the DNA is TGTGCCAGCAGCTCACACGACAGCTACGAGCAGTACTTC.

This clonotype has at least ten counts. The gene calls are TRBV5-6 and TRBJ1-1; D not certain. Trimming left V 1 base short and J 6 bases short, with 13 bases between. Germline V lookup: CDR1 SGHDT, CDR2 YYEEEE. The CDR3 runs to 14 residues. For the CDR3, the DNA is TGTGCCAGCAGCTTGCCGGACTTTGGGTCTGAAGCTTTCTTT. As protein: CASSLPDFGSEAFF. Looking up the rest from reference TRBV5-6 and TRBJ1-1 gives the full variable domain: DAGVTQSPTHLIKTRGQQVTLRCSPKSGHDTVSWYQQALGQGPQFIFQYYEEEERQRGNFPDRFSGHQFPNYSSELNVNALLLGDSALYLCASSLPDFGSEAFFGQGTRLTVV.

This clonotype was picked up many times. The V call is TRBV7-8, the J call TRBJ2-3; 9 positions match TRBD2. V trimming: 6 bases; J trimming: 1 base; junction bases outside the gene matches: 14. This CDR3 has 18 amino acids. Germline CDR1 reads SGHVS; CDR2 reads FQNEAQ. CDR3 amino acids: CASRNRWRGGGGTDTQYF. The CDR3, as DNA: TGTGCCAGCAGGAACCGTTGGCGGGGGGGCGGGGGCACAGATACGCAGTATTTT.